This TCR beta chain appears in the sequencing data of a study of response to subunit inactivated influenza vaccine. Whole-study results and caveats: Authors suggested few new T cells are recruited by each seasonal influenza vaccination.

This clonotype was seen a handful of times. Its antigen remains unidentified. TCRdb re-analysed the RT-PCR reads in MiXCR, keeping a single row per CDR3 protein. The table lists around 580,000 distinct CDR3 sequences, about 14% of them singletons. The CDR3 loop spans 15 amino acids. The germline V gene encodes CDR1 DFQATT and CDR2 SNEGSKA (reference sequence). The V segment lost 0 bases and the J segment 7 bases; nucleotides outside the gene matches: 5. V and J are TRBV20-1 and TRBJ2-7; 14 positions match TRBD2. The specimen comprised PBMCs from blood, sampled 11 to 12 days after vaccination. The receptor comes from a man over 45 who received an inactivated influenza vaccine. CDR3 sequence reads: CSAREGTSGRGEQYF. The CDR3 nucleotides read TGCAGTGCTAGAGAAGGGACTAGCGGGAGAGGTGAGCAGTACTTC.